Each of the 21 T cell receptor beta chains below was sequenced from the same sample in a study of blood T cell repertoires in COVID-19. The method was immunoSEQ multiplex PCR; TCRdb's version includes in-frame clones alone and lacks a portion of them. The sample contains 56,000 or so clones, about 85% of which appear only once. Sequencing was carried out using peripheral blood. The receptors were gathered from a human donor in a cohort sampled during active COVID-19.

V is TRBV28 and J is TRBJ2-7, with a tentative D call TRBD2 (6 bases). The CDR3 spans 15 residues. Trimming removed 5 bases from V and 2 bases from J, with 16 bases in between. Germline CDR1 is MDHEN and CDR2 is SYDVKM. The CDR3 here is CASSPRGAGTYEQYF. CDR3 in DNA: TGTGCCAGCAGTCCTCGGGGAGCGGGTACCTACGAGCAGTACTTC.

The chain links TRBV5-1 to TRBJ1-4; 7 bases agree with TRBD1. The V segment lost 2 bases and the J segment 11 bases; nucleotides outside the gene matches: 9. CDR1 is SGHRS and CDR2 is YFSETQ in the germline V gene. The CDR3 spans 14 residues. The CDR3 loop is CASSLRTGYGKLFF. CDR3 in DNA: TGCGCCAGCAGCTTACGGACAGGCTATGGGAAACTGTTTTTT.

The chain links TRBV6-6 to TRBJ1-1; no clear D. Germline loops: CDR1 MNHNY, CDR2 SVGAGI (reference sequence). The CDR3 is 11 residues long. The V and J ends lost 6 bases and 11 bases respectively, with 13 bases between them. CDR3 protein: CASSPDSGAFF. The CDR3 coding sequence is TGTGCCAGCAGCCCTGATTCGGGGGCTTTCTTT.

The gene calls are TRBV7-9 and TRBJ2-3, with 12 bases that match TRBD2. The CDR3 runs 19 residues. CDR1 SEHNR and CDR2 FQNEAQ come from the germline V gene (reference sequence). V shed 10 bases and J 0 bases; nucleotides not matched to a gene: 17. As DNA, the CDR3 is TGTGCCACCCAGGGTGGGACTAGCGGGCTACCCGCTAGCACAGATACGCAGTATTTT. Translated, it gives CATQGGTSGLPASTDTQYF.

This chain joins TRBV6-5 and TRBJ1-5; D unresolved. The germline V and J ends were trimmed by 8 bases and 2 bases, with 13 bases remaining between them. CDR3 length equals 14 residues. Germline lookup yields CDR1 MNHEY and CDR2 SVGAGI. CDR3 DNA: TGTGCCAGCGACTTTGGTCGGGGCAATCAGCCCCAGCATTTT. This translates into CASDFGRGNQPQHF.

This sequence joins TRBV14 and TRBJ1-4; D gene unclear. CDR3 size: 15 residues. From germline, CDR1 is SGHDN and CDR2 FVKESK. V was clipped by 4 bases and J by 0 bases, with 9 bases between them. The CDR3 protein is CASSPIGATNEKLFF. The CDR3 bases are TGTGCCAGCAGCCCAATAGGAGCAACTAATGAAAAACTGTTTTTT.

The chain combines TRBV2 with TRBJ1-3; TRBD1 matches 7 bases. The length of the CDR3 is 14 residues. V lost 5 bases, J lost 2 bases, and 3 bases stayed unmatched. Germline lookup yields CDR1 SNHLY and CDR2 FYNNEI. The CDR3: CASSRDRAGNTIYF. The CDR3 nucleotides read TGTGCCAGCAGTAGAGACAGGGCTGGAAACACCATATATTTT.

CDR3 bases: TGCAGCGTTGATAGCAGTAATGGGGCCTATGAGACCCAGTACTTC. It encodes CSVDSSNGAYETQYF. The V and J genes are TRBV29-1 and TRBJ2-5, with a weak D call TRBD1 (5 bases). Trimming pared 3 bases from V and 5 bases from J, leaving 19 bases between. The CDR3 loop spans 15 amino acids. CDR1 and CDR2 from the germline V gene are SQVTM and ANQGSEA.

The chain is built from TRBV10-3 and TRBJ2-2, with 8 bases matching TRBD1. The V gene end was trimmed by 8 bases and the J gene end by 4 bases; junction bases not matched to a gene: 9. The germline CDR1 and CDR2 sequences are ENHRY and SYGVKD. The CDR3 runs 15 residues. This CDR3 reads CAIGGGQAFTGELFF. CDR3 bases: TGTGCCATCGGAGGGGGACAGGCCTTCACCGGGGAGCTGTTTTTT.

The chain links TRBV6-6 to TRBJ2-1; 8 nucleotides agree with TRBD1. CDR1 MNHNY and CDR2 SVGAGI come from the germline V gene (reference sequence). This CDR3 has 16 residues. Trimming removed 6 bases from V and 5 bases from J; junction bases left unmatched: 12. CDR3 in amino acids: CASSSTGGTFNNEQFF. CDR3 nucleotide sequence: TGTGCCAGCAGCTCAACAGGGGGGACCTTCAACAATGAGCAGTTCTTC.

V is TRBV5-6 and J is TRBJ1-1; D is undetermined. The germline V gene has CDR1 SGHDT and CDR2 YYEEEE. The CDR3 is 14 amino acids. Trimming took 4 bases from V and 0 from J, leaving 10 bases between them. Here the CDR3 DNA reads TGTGCCAGCAGCCCGACAAGTATGAACACTGAAGCTTTCTTT. Translation gives CASSPTSMNTEAFF.

This chain connects TRBV19 to TRBJ2-5; 10 bases map to TRBD1. This CDR3 is 16 amino acids long. V lost 3 bases and J lost 5; bases outside the gene matches: 9. CDR1 is LNHDA and CDR2 is SQIVND in the germline V gene (reference sequence). Here the CDR3 DNA reads TGTGCCAGTAGTATGATCGACAGGGGGCTATCGGAGACCCAGTACTTC. Encoded protein: CASSMIDRGLSETQYF.

The V call is TRBV6-5, the J call TRBJ1-3, with 8 nucleotides matching TRBD1. V was clipped by 5 bases and J by 4 bases; unmatched bases: 7. CDR1 MNHEY and CDR2 SVGAGI come from the germline V gene. The CDR3 is 15 residues long. As DNA, the CDR3 is TGTGCCAGCAGTAGGCAGGGGGCGTGGGGAAACACCATATATTTT. Translating gives CASSRQGAWGNTIYF.

This chain uses TRBV5-5 with TRBJ2-7; D may be TRBD1 (6 bases). The CDR3 has 14 residues. Germline lookup yields CDR1 SGHKS and CDR2 YYEKEE (reference sequence). Trimming took 3 bases from V and 4 from J, leaving 14 bases between them. CDR3 in amino acids: CASSSTGTSYEQYF. CDR3 bases: TGTGCCAGCAGCTCCACCGGGACAAGTTACGAGCAGTACTTC.

This chain joins TRBV6-5 and TRBJ2-5; unclear D gene. Germline V CDR1 and CDR2: MNHEY, SVGAGI. V dropped 9 bases and J dropped 1 base, with 9 bases sitting between them. The CDR3 totals 12 residues. The CDR3 nucleotides read TGTGCCAGTGGGCCGACCCAAGAGACCCAGTACTTC. This gives the protein CASGPTQETQYF.

The chain couples TRBV4-1 to TRBJ1-4; D is possibly TRBD1 (6 bases). The germline gives CDR1 MGHRA, CDR2 YSYEKL. There are 14 residues in the CDR3. V was clipped by 1 base and J by 8 bases, with 11 bases between them. CDR3 sequence reads: CASSQAGEGEKLFF. The DNA of the CDR3 is TGCGCCAGCAGCCAAGCAGGGGAGGGCGAAAAACTGTTTTTT.

The sample holds one count of this clone. The chain links TRBV5-4 to TRBJ2-7, with 14 bases lining up with TRBD2. This CDR3 region has 16 residues. V gave up 4 bases and J gave up 5 bases; unmatched junction bases: 8. Germline assignment: CDR1 SGHNT and CDR2 YYREEE (reference sequence). Here the CDR3 reads CASSGPGLAGAHEQYF. The CDR3 region has the DNA TGTGCCAGCAGCGGCCCGGGACTAGCGGGAGCCCACGAGCAGTACTTC.

V gene TRBV18 combines with J gene TRBJ2-1; 11 nucleotides align to TRBD2. V lost 6 bases, J lost 6 bases, and 10 bases stayed unmatched. The CDR3 extends over 16 amino acids. CDR1 is KGHSH, CDR2 LQKENI, per germline. The CDR3 nucleotides read TGTGCCAGCTCGAAACTAGCGGGAGTTCCTCCCAATGAGCAGTTCTTC. Its translation is CASSKLAGVPPNEQFF. The whole variable domain, filled in from reference TRBV18 and TRBJ2-1, reads NAGVMQNPRHLVRRRGQEARLRCSPMKGHSHVYWYRQLPEEGLKFMVYLQKENIIDESGMPKERFSAEFPKEGPSILRIQQVVRGDSAAYFCASSKLAGVPPNEQFFGPGTRLTVL.

This clone was seen a single time. The chain couples TRBV9 to TRBJ1-6, with D unclear. The CDR3 is 16 residues long. CDR1 SGDLS and CDR2 YYNGEE come from the germline V gene. V was clipped by 0 bases and J by 0 bases, with 7 bases between them. CDR3 region: CASSVGASSYNSPLHF. The DNA of the CDR3 is TGTGCCAGCAGCGTAGGGGCCAGCTCCTATAATTCACCCCTCCACTTT. The complete variable domain, with remaining parts taken from reference TRBV9 and TRBJ1-6, reads DSGVTQTPKHLITATGQRVTLRCSPRSGDLSVYWYQQSLDQGLQFLIQYYNGEERAKGNILERFSAQQFPDLHSELNLSSLELGDSALYFCASSVGASSYNSPLHFGNGTRLTVT.

V usage is TRBV6-5 and J usage is TRBJ2-7; perhaps TRBD2 as D (6 bases). V shed 5 bases and J shed 5 bases, with 13 bases lying between them. This CDR3 comprises 13 residues. Germline V gene lookup returns CDR1 MNHEY and CDR2 SVGAGI. The CDR3 loop reads CASSRELNDEQYF. The CDR3 DNA sequence: TGTGCCAGCAGTCGGGAGCTCAACGACGAGCAGTACTTC.

This clone was counted a few times. The rearrangement joins TRBV24-1 to TRBJ2-1; a weak D match, TRBD1 (6 bases). CDR3 length: 15 amino acids. Germline CDR1 reads KGHDR; CDR2 reads SFDVKD. V was trimmed by 6 bases and J by 5 bases, leaving 16 bases between them. The CDR3 DNA sequence: TGTGCCACCAGTTTGGGGGCAGGTTGGAACAATGAGCAGTTCTTC. It specifies CATSLGAGWNNEQFF.